One sample yielded the 24 T cell receptor beta chains listed below, sequenced in a study of shared clonotypes between healthy human individuals. The table came from immunoSEQ multiplex PCR; TCRdb's copy has only in-frame clones and leaves some out. Of roughly 500,000 clones in the sample, 79% were seen once. Sequencing was carried out using PBMCs. Receptor source: a woman aged 35 to 49 in good health. Some clones in this sample may be carry-over from other donors' samples.

The chain has TRBV5-1 and TRBJ2-3, with 9 bases fitting TRBD1. The germline V gene encodes CDR1 SGHRS and CDR2 YFSETQ. The CDR3 totals 16 residues. Germline trimming cut 3 bases from V and 4 bases from J; bases unmatched to any gene: 9. The CDR3 sequence is CASSSGTGIVADTQYF. CDR3 nucleotides: TGCGCCAGCAGCTCCGGGACAGGGATAGTCGCAGATACGCAGTATTTT.

Only a few counts were recorded for this clone. The chain carries TRBV6-1 and TRBJ2-3, with D unresolved. The length of the CDR3 is 15 residues. Germline V gene lookup returns CDR1 MNHNS and CDR2 SASEGT. Trimming cost V 7 bases and J 0 bases, with 14 bases left between them. The CDR3 DNA sequence: TGTGCCAGCAAGGCCCTGGCCAGAAGCACAGATACGCAGTATTTT. This sequence encodes CASKALARSTDTQYF.

This clone has more than one count but fewer than ten. The V call is TRBV7-9, the J call TRBJ1-1; no definite D call. Trimming left V 1 base short and J 1 base short, with 10 bases between. Germline CDR1 SEHNR, CDR2 FQNEAQ (reference sequence). This CDR3 has 15 residues. CDR3 protein: CASSLGFRGNTEAFF. The CDR3 DNA follows: TGTGCCAGCAGCTTAGGATTCCGGGGGAACACTGAAGCTTTCTTT. Full variable domain (outside the CDR3, taken from reference TRBV7-9 and TRBJ1-1): DTGVSQNPRHKITKRGQNVTFRCDPISEHNRLYWYRQTLGQGPEFLTYFQNEAQLEKSRLLSDRFSAERPKGSFSTLEIQRTEQGDSAMYLCASSLGFRGNTEAFFGQGTRLTVV.

V and J are TRBV5-1 and TRBJ2-3, with unresolved D. Germline assignment: CDR1 SGHRS and CDR2 YFSETQ. This CDR3 region has 14 residues. The germline V and J ends were trimmed by 4 bases and 4 bases, with 13 bases remaining between them. CDR3 sequence reads: CASSRVPLADTQYF. The CDR3 DNA is TGCGCCAGCAGCCGGGTCCCCCTCGCAGATACGCAGTATTTT.

This chain links TRBV6-6 with TRBJ1-2; TRBD1 matches at 8 bases. V gave up 4 bases and J gave up 4 bases; unmatched junction bases: 8. Germline values: CDR1 MNHNY, CDR2 SVGAGI (reference sequence). The CDR3 is 15 residues long. In DNA, the CDR3 is TGTGCCAGCAGTTTCCCTGAGGACAGGGCCTATGGCTACACCTTC. It yields the protein CASSFPEDRAYGYTF.

The J gene is TRBJ1-3, the V gene TRBV28; D call uncertain. Trimming shortened V by 5 bases and J by 8 bases, and 13 bases separated the two germline ends. This CDR3 is built from 13 residues. CDR1 MDHEN and CDR2 SYDVKM come from the germline V gene. CDR3 in DNA: TGTGCCAGCAGTCCCGGTCGGTTTCACACCATATATTTT. Protein sequence: CASSPGRFHTIYF.

The chain is built from TRBV15 and TRBJ2-5; a possible D gene is TRBD2 (6 bases). In germline, CDR1 is LNHNV, CDR2 YYDKDF (reference sequence). Trimming left V 0 bases short and J 4 bases short, with 21 bases between. CDR3 length: 18 amino acids. The CDR3 protein is CATSRDLGGGKRGETQYF. In DNA, the CDR3 is TGTGCCACCAGCAGAGATCTTGGAGGCGGGAAGAGGGGAGAGACCCAGTACTTC. The variable domain in full, completed from reference TRBV15 and TRBJ2-5, reads DAMVIQNPRYQVTQFGKPVTLSCSQTLNHNVMYWYQQKSSQAPKLLFHYYDKDFNNEADTPDNFQSRRPNTSFCFLDIRSPGLGDTAMYLCATSRDLGGGKRGETQYFGPGTRLLVL.

The V and J genes are TRBV5-5 and TRBJ1-6, with D hard to call. Germline V gene data show CDR1 as SGHKS and CDR2 as YYEKEE (reference sequence). The CDR3 totals 10 residues. CDR3 in amino acids: CYSYNSPLHF. In DNA, the CDR3 is TGTTACTCCTATAATTCACCCCTCCACTTT.

The chain has TRBV20-1 and TRBJ2-5, with D unresolved. CDR3 size: 9 residues. Trimming removed 6 bases at V and 5 bases at J, with 4 bases between. The germline gives CDR1 DFQATT, CDR2 SNEGSKA (reference sequence). The CDR3, as DNA: TGCAGTGCCCAGGAGACCCAGTACTTC. As protein: CSAQETQYF.

The chain uses TRBV27 and TRBJ2-3; 7 bases are shared with TRBD1. The V gene end was trimmed by 4 bases and the J gene end by 2 bases; junction bases not matched to a gene: 9. The CDR3 runs to 16 residues. The germline CDR1 and CDR2 sequences are MNHEY and SMNVEV (reference sequence). In nucleotides, the CDR3 is TGTGCCAGCAGTTGGGCCTGGACAGGCCTCACAGATACGCAGTATTTT. Translating it yields CASSWAWTGLTDTQYF.

CDR3 sequence reads: CAISGSGGGSNYGYTF. DNA for the CDR3: TGTGCCATCAGTGGCTCGGGGGGGGGCTCTAACTATGGCTACACCTTC. The V call is TRBV10-3, the J call TRBJ1-2; possible D gene TRBD1, 6 bases. Germline CDR1 and CDR2: ENHRY and SYGVKD. This CDR3 is 16 amino acids long. The germline V and J ends were trimmed by 4 bases and 0 bases, with 15 bases remaining between them.

This chain joins TRBV28 and TRBJ2-7; 8 bases map to TRBD1. The CDR3 length is 15 residues. Germline CDR1 reads MDHEN; CDR2 reads SYDVKM. The V segment lost 1 base and the J segment 4 bases; nucleotides outside the gene matches: 6. The CDR3: CASSLSATGGYEQYF. The CDR3 region has the DNA TGTGCCAGCAGTTTATCGGCTACAGGGGGGTACGAGCAGTACTTC. Based on the CDR3 plus reference TRBV28 and TRBJ2-7, the full variable domain is DVKVTQSSRYLVKRTGEKVFLECVQDMDHENMFWYRQDPGLGLRLIYFSYDVKMKEKGDIPEGYSVSREKKERFSLILESASTNQTSMYLCASSLSATGGYEQYFGPGTRLTVT.

The chain couples TRBV6-5 to TRBJ2-1, with 7 nucleotides matching TRBD2. The junction had 11 bases not matched to a gene; V was cut back by 3 bases and J by 6 bases. The CDR3 length is 16 residues. Germline CDR1 MNHEY, CDR2 SVGAGI. The DNA for the CDR3 is TGTGCCAGCAGTTATCGGGGGGAACCTCCGGGCAATGAGCAGTTCTTC. Its translation is CASSYRGEPPGNEQFF.

V is TRBV7-3 and J is TRBJ2-3; D is uncertain. V was clipped by 5 bases and J by 4 bases, with 13 bases between them. The germline V gene encodes CDR1 SGHTA and CDR2 FQGTGA. The CDR3 spans 14 residues. The CDR3 loop is CASSPGLDADTQYF. CDR3 DNA sequence: TGTGCCAGCAGCCCCGGATTGGACGCAGATACGCAGTATTTT.

This chain links TRBV5-4 with TRBJ2-7; the D gene is possibly TRBD2 (6 bases). CDR1 SGHNT and CDR2 YYREEE come from the germline V gene (reference sequence). Trimming removed 0 bases from V and 2 bases from J, with 18 bases in between. This CDR3 has 17 residues. The CDR3 reads CASSLVGGWGSTYEQYF. CDR3 coding DNA: TGTGCCAGCAGCTTGGTGGGGGGTTGGGGGAGCACCTACGAGCAGTACTTC.

The chain recombines TRBV7-2 with TRBJ2-7; D may be TRBD1 or TRBD2 (5 bases each). With 5 bases removed from V and 3 bases from J, the gap between germline ends came to 14 bases. The CDR3 has 14 amino acids. Germline assignment: CDR1 SGHTA and CDR2 FQGNSA. CDR3 bases: TGTGCCAGCAGCCCCGGGGCCATGGGCTACGAGCAGTACTTC. Amino acid sequence: CASSPGAMGYEQYF.

The V gene is TRBV19, the J gene TRBJ2-2; 13 nucleotides agree with TRBD2. Germline loops: CDR1 LNHDA, CDR2 SQIVND (reference sequence). This CDR3 has 17 residues. Trimming at V came to 6 bases and at J to 1 base, leaving 5 bases not matched to a gene. The CDR3 spells CASRGTSGTQNTGELFF. The CDR3 DNA reads TGTGCCAGTAGGGGGACTAGCGGGACGCAGAACACCGGGGAGCTGTTTTTT.

This chain joins TRBV19 and TRBJ1-1; D may be TRBD1 (5 bases). The length of the CDR3 is 14 residues. Germline CDR1 is LNHDA and CDR2 is SQIVND (reference sequence). The V end lost 10 bases, the J end lost 0 bases, and 15 bases lay between the germline ends. The CDR3 region is CATNRDDLNTEAFF. CDR3 nucleotide sequence: TGTGCCACGAACCGGGACGACCTGAACACTGAAGCTTTCTTT. The full variable domain, with the rest looked up from reference TRBV19 and TRBJ1-1, is DGGITQSPKYLFRKEGQNVTLSCEQNLNHDAMYWYRQDPGQGLRLIYYSQIVNDFQKGDIAEGYSVSREKKESFPLTVTSAQKNPTAFYLCATNRDDLNTEAFFGQGTRLTVV.

The gene calls are TRBV28 and TRBJ2-5, with D possibly matching TRBD1 (6 bases). There are 13 residues in the CDR3. Trimming cost V 8 bases and J 0 bases, with 10 bases left between them. The germline V gene encodes CDR1 MDHEN and CDR2 SYDVKM. CDR3 sequence (DNA): TGTGCCAGCTTAGGACAGAACCAAGAGACCCAGTACTTC. It codes for CASLGQNQETQYF.

This clone has just a few counts. The chain joins TRBV5-6 to TRBJ2-1; tentative D call: TRBD2 (5 bases). This CDR3 spans 16 amino acids. V was pared by 1 base and J by 2 bases, with 13 bases between. Germline-derived CDR1 and CDR2 are SGHDT and YYEEEE. DNA of the CDR3: TGTGCCAGCAGCTTGTTTGGCGGAGCGGCCTACAATGAGCAGTTCTTC. It is translated as CASSLFGGAAYNEQFF. The variable domain in full, with the rest retrieved from reference TRBV5-6 and TRBJ2-1, is DAGVTQSPTHLIKTRGQQVTLRCSPKSGHDTVSWYQQALGQGPQFIFQYYEEEERQRGNFPDRFSGHQFPNYSSELNVNALLLGDSALYLCASSLFGGAAYNEQFFGPGTRLTVL.

This clone showed up just once. The chain uses TRBV6-1 and TRBJ2-5; 7 bases fit TRBD1. The CDR3 loop spans 14 amino acids. The V and J ends lost 4 bases and 6 bases, in that order; junction bases with no gene match: 8. Germline-derived CDR1 and CDR2 are MNHNS and SASEGT. The CDR3 nucleotides read TGTGCCAGCAGTGCCGTACAGGGGTCACAGACCCAGTACTTC. Translated: CASSAVQGSQTQYF.

This clone was recorded once. A read error may account for a junction end that differs from germline. The gene calls are TRBV7-2 and TRBJ2-1, with 7 positions matching TRBD2. This CDR3 comprises 12 residues. Germline CDR1 is SGHTA and CDR2 is FQGNSA. CDR3 loop: CASSLSGRAMVF. The DNA for the CDR3 is TGTGCCAGCAGCTTAAGTGGGAGGGCCATGGTCTTC. The variable domain in full, completed from reference TRBV7-2 and TRBJ2-1, reads GAGVSQSPSNKVTEKGKDVELRCDPISGHTALYWYRQSLGQGLEFLIYFQGNSAPDKSGLPSDRFSAERTGGSVSTLTIQRTQQEDSAVYLCASSLSGRAMVFGPGTRLTVL.

This clone was counted once. V gene TRBV15 combines with J gene TRBJ1-5; the D gene is possibly TRBD1 (6 bases). Germline-derived CDR1 and CDR2 are LNHNV and YYDKDF (reference sequence). The V end was cut by 1 base, the J end by 6 bases, with 16 bases between. The CDR3 is made up of 16 amino acids. In nucleotides, the CDR3 is TGTGCCACCAGCAGAGCGGGGGGCGCCCCGGGTCAGCCCCAGCATTTT. This sequence encodes CATSRAGGAPGQPQHF.

This clone appeared once. V gene TRBV5-8 combines with J gene TRBJ1-4, with unresolved D. The CDR3 has 14 residues. In germline, CDR1 is SGHTS, CDR2 YDEGEE. The V end was cut by 0 bases, the J end by 1 base, with 4 bases between. This CDR3 reads CASSLGRTNEKLFF. The CDR3 nucleotides are TGTGCCAGCAGCTTGGGGAGAACTAATGAAAAACTGTTTTTT.